This T cell receptor (beta chain) was sequenced in a study of regulatory T cells in long-lasting Graves disease. Time point given: newly diagnosed GD, antithyroid drugs for less than 3 months. The TCR library was prepared using RNA isolated from PBMCs. HTBI primers from iRepertoire and Arm-PCR of CDR3 regions yielded the TCR beta libraries. From the multiplex PCR reads, TCRdb called clonotypes with MiXCR, one entry per CDR3 protein. This sample has approximately 470,000 distinct CDR3 sequences; roughly 17% occur once, and the top ten carry 12%. V lost 3 bases to trimming and J lost 0 bases, with 10 bases between them. This CDR3 is built from 14 residues. CDR1 and CDR2 from the germline V gene are GTSNPN and SVGIG (reference sequence). The sample was also linked to a second study, of T cells in Graves' hyperthyroidism and ophthalmopathy.

The clonotype originates from a man aged 35-49 years with Graves disease. The sample here was peripheral blood mononuclear cells (PBMCs), taken at new diagnosis, from a patient treated with antithyroid drugs. The chain joins TRBV30 to TRBJ2-3; D uncertain. This CDR3 reads CAWSGYSSTDTQYF. The CDR3 DNA reads as TGTGCCTGGAGCGGCTATTCTAGCACAGATACGCAGTATTTT. Full variable domain (missing parts from reference TRBV30 and TRBJ2-3): SQTIHQWPATLVQPVGSPLSLECTVEGTSNPNLYWYRQAAGRGLQLLFYSVGIGQISSEVPQNLSASRPQDRQFILSSKKLLLSDSGFYLCAWSGYSSTDTQYFGPGTRLTVL.